These 20 T cell receptor beta chains share one sample of origin, sequenced in a study of control samples from healthy donors and cancer patients. Data came from immunoSEQ multiplex PCR; TCRdb stores just in-frame clones and leaves some out. Among more than 95,000 clones listed, roughly 87% were seen once. Sequencing input: blood. The receptors originated from a man aged 35 to 55 in good health.

This sequence joins TRBV3-1 (or the pseudogene TRBV3-2) and TRBJ2-7, with no clear D. The CDR3 runs 13 residues. In germline, CDR1 is LGHDT, CDR2 YNNKEL (reference sequence). V gave up 1 base and J gave up 4 bases, with 8 bases separating them. This chain's CDR3 is CASSQGAVYEQYF. CDR3 sequence (DNA): TGTGCCAGCAGCCAAGGTGCGGTTTACGAGCAGTACTTC.

The rearrangement joins TRBV7-2 to TRBJ2-2, with TRBD2 matching 9 bases. CDR3 length: 16 residues. V trimming: 5 bases; J trimming: 4 bases; junction bases outside the gene matches: 8. Looked up from germline, CDR1 is SGHTA and CDR2 is FQGNSA. This CDR3 is CASSHSGGASTGELFF. CDR3 DNA sequence: TGTGCCAGCAGCCATAGCGGGGGCGCGAGCACCGGGGAGCTGTTTTTT.

V is TRBV29-1 and J is TRBJ2-2, with TRBD1 matching over 9 bases. The CDR3 spans 15 residues. Unmatched junction bases numbered 6, after V lost 6 bases and J lost 1 base. The V gene's germline CDR1 is SQVTM and CDR2 ANQGSEA. The CDR3: CSVLGTGRNTGELFF. The CDR3 DNA reads as TGCAGCGTGCTCGGGACAGGGAGGAACACCGGGGAGCTGTTTTTT.

The J gene is TRBJ1-5, the V gene TRBV6-1; weak D call: TRBD1 (6 bases). The CDR3 is 15 residues long. V was pared by 1 base and J by 5 bases, with 12 bases between. Germline loops: CDR1 MNHNS, CDR2 SASEGT. CDR3 in DNA: TGTGCCAGCAGTGAAGGCAGGGGTAACGATCAGCCCCAGCATTTT. It encodes CASSEGRGNDQPQHF.

This clone was observed once. The chain combines TRBV4-1 with TRBJ1-4, with D perhaps matching TRBD1 (6 bases). The V end was cut by 3 bases, the J end by 6 bases, with 17 bases between. The CDR3 covers 16 residues. Germline V lookup: CDR1 MGHRA, CDR2 YSYEKL. For the CDR3, the DNA is TGCGCCAGCAGCCACCCCCGCGAGGGGGTGGATGAAAAACTGTTTTTT. Protein product: CASSHPREGVDEKLFF.

This chain connects TRBV24-1 to TRBJ1-5; D unresolved. Germline CDR1 KGHDR, CDR2 SFDVKD. The ends were cut back, 5 bases at V and 4 bases at J, with 14 bases in the middle. CDR3 length: 15 residues. CDR3 sequence: CATSAPLGQNQPQHF. The CDR3 nucleotides are TGTGCCACCAGTGCACCTCTCGGCCAGAATCAGCCCCAGCATTTT.

This chain joins TRBV27 and TRBJ2-2; 11 nucleotides line up with TRBD1. Germline loops: CDR1 MNHEY, CDR2 SMNVEV (reference sequence). CDR3 length: 14 amino acids. The V gene end was trimmed by 8 bases and the J gene end by 4 bases; junction bases not matched to a gene: 3. The chain's CDR3 is CASWDRGVTGELFF. The CDR3 coding sequence is TGTGCCAGCTGGGACAGGGGGGTCACCGGGGAGCTGTTTTTT.

The rearrangement uses TRBV18 and TRBJ1-6; possible D gene TRBD1, 5 bases. CDR1 is KGHSH, CDR2 LQKENI, per germline. The V gene lost 8 bases and the J gene lost 6 bases, with 11 bases spanning the gap. There are 13 residues in the CDR3. The CDR3 nucleotides read TGTGCCAGCCTCGACAGCTTTAATTCACCCCTCCACTTT. Protein sequence: CASLDSFNSPLHF.

This chain links TRBV6-1 with TRBJ1-2, with D possibly matching TRBD1 (5 bases). The germline gives CDR1 MNHNS, CDR2 SASEGT. V was cut by 2 bases and J by 8 bases, with 18 bases left in between. The CDR3 spans 15 residues. The CDR3 loop is CASSEPGRRPEGYTF. The CDR3 DNA sequence: TGTGCCAGCAGTGAACCGGGACGGCGGCCCGAGGGCTACACCTTC.

The rearrangement uses TRBV7-2 and TRBJ2-2; the match to TRBD2 covers 15 bases. J was trimmed by 4 bases and V by 4 bases; bases with no gene match: 1. Germline V CDR1 and CDR2: SGHTA, FQGNSA. This CDR3 is built from 16 residues. CDR3 in DNA: TGTGCCAGCAGCTGGACTAGCGGGGGGGGCACCGGGGAGCTGTTTTTT. It specifies CASSWTSGGGTGELFF.

The chain uses TRBV12-3 or TRBV12-4 and TRBJ1-5; maybe TRBD1 (5 bases). The CDR3 consists of 13 residues. V was trimmed by 3 bases and J by 5 bases, leaving 8 bases between them. The CDR3 spells CASSLWGDQPQHF. CDR3 DNA: TGTGCCAGCAGTTTGTGGGGGGATCAGCCCCAGCATTTT.

The gene calls are TRBV11-3 and TRBJ2-1; 11 nucleotides match TRBD1. This CDR3 region has 16 residues. After removal of 5 bases from V and 10 bases from J, the junction contained 13 bases not matched to a gene. Germline CDR1 reads SGHNT; CDR2 reads YENEEA. CDR3 in amino acids: CASSKRTGGAFNEQFF. DNA for the CDR3: TGTGCCAGCAGCAAACGGACAGGGGGCGCCTTTAACGAGCAGTTCTTC.

The chain carries TRBV25-1 and TRBJ1-6; 8 bases map to TRBD1. Trimming removed 6 bases from V and 7 bases from J; junction bases left unmatched: 5. Germline CDR1 and CDR2: MGHDK and SYGVNS. The CDR3 runs to 14 residues. CDR3 sequence: CASSPGQGNSPLHF. The CDR3 bases are TGTGCCAGCAGCCCCGGACAGGGAAATTCACCCCTCCACTTT.

The chain uses TRBV7-8 and TRBJ1-1; D gene ambiguous. Germline CDR1 and CDR2: SGHVS and FQNEAQ. The CDR3 extends over 13 amino acids. Between the trimmed V and J ends, which lost 1 base and 5 bases, there was a span of 8 bases. CDR3 loop: CASSLVLATEAFF. The CDR3 nucleotides are TGTGCCAGCAGCTTAGTTTTGGCAACTGAAGCTTTCTTT.

The chain couples TRBV6-6 to TRBJ2-2, with D possibly being TRBD1 (6 bases). V shed 6 bases and J shed 5 bases, with 16 bases lying between them. CDR1 MNHNY and CDR2 SVGAGI come from the germline V gene (reference sequence). This CDR3 has 15 amino acids. The CDR3 nucleotides are TGTGCCAGCAGACCCGACAGGTTGGAAACCGGGGAGCTGTTTTTT. Translated: CASRPDRLETGELFF.

This rearrangement joins TRBV4-1 to TRBJ1-1; D uncertain. This CDR3 comprises 12 residues. Germline V gene lookup returns CDR1 MGHRA and CDR2 YSYEKL. The V end was cut by 6 bases, the J end by 3 bases, with 8 bases between. The CDR3 DNA is TGCGCCAGCAGTTCGAGGCACACTGAAGCTTTCTTT. This sequence encodes CASSSRHTEAFF.

As to this clone: Other nucleotide sequences in the sample specify the same CDR3. The chain couples TRBV6-5 to TRBJ1-2; TRBD1 matches 7 bases. In germline, CDR1 is MNHEY, CDR2 SVGAGI. V was clipped by 5 bases and J by 2 bases; unmatched bases: 2. The CDR3 totals 13 residues. CDR3 nucleotide sequence: TGTGCCAGCAGTCCGACAGGGAACTATGGCTACACCTTC. This encodes CASSPTGNYGYTF.

The DNA for the CDR3 is TGTGCTAGTGGTCCTGACAGGGACTGGCCCCAGCATTTT. Translation: CASGPDRDWPQHF. V and J are TRBV12-5 and TRBJ1-5, with 7 bases fitting TRBD1. The CDR3 length is 13 residues. Losses at the gene ends were 5 bases for V and 9 bases for J; bases not matched to a gene: 7. CDR1 LGHNT and CDR2 FRNRAP come from the germline V gene. Filled out from reference TRBV12-5 and TRBJ1-5, the complete variable domain reads DARVTQTPRHKVTEMGQEVTMRCQPILGHNTVFWYRQTMMQGLELLAYFRNRAPLDDSGMPKDRFSAEMPDATLATLKIQPSEPRDSAVYFCASGPDRDWPQHFGDGTRLSIL.

This chain uses TRBV6-1 with TRBJ2-3; weak D call: TRBD2 (5 bases). V was trimmed by 0 bases and J by 2 bases, leaving 9 bases between them. The CDR3 loop spans 15 amino acids. Germline V gene lookup returns CDR1 MNHNS and CDR2 SASEGT. The CDR3 is CASSEAAGLTDTQYF. CDR3 sequence (DNA): TGTGCCAGCAGTGAAGCGGCGGGTCTCACAGATACGCAGTATTTT.

This sequence joins TRBV19 and TRBJ1-2, with 7 bases fitting TRBD1. Unmatched junction bases numbered 9, after V lost 4 bases and J lost 4 bases. The CDR3 has 15 amino acids. Germline V gives CDR1 LNHDA, CDR2 SQIVND (reference sequence). In nucleotides, the CDR3 is TGTGCCAGTAGTAAAGACAGGGTTGGGGCCTATGGCTACACCTTC. Protein sequence: CASSKDRVGAYGYTF. Drawing the rest from reference TRBV19 and TRBJ1-2, the complete variable domain is DGGITQSPKYLFRKEGQNVTLSCEQNLNHDAMYWYRQDPGQGLRLIYYSQIVNDFQKGDIAEGYSVSREKKESFPLTVTSAQKNPTAFYLCASSKDRVGAYGYTFGSGTRLTVV.